This TCR beta chain is from a study of T cells of healthy individuals. With V trimmed by 3 bases and J by 2 bases, 7 bases remained unmatched. The V gene's germline CDR1 is KGHSH and CDR2 LQKENI. The CDR3 covers 16 residues. MiXCR, applied by TCRdb to the 5' RACE reads, yields one record per CDR3 protein. The sample holds tens of thousands of distinct CDR3 sequences, roughly 15% seen once. This clonotype was counted at least ten times. The V gene is TRBV18, the J gene TRBJ1-5; the match to TRBD1 covers 7 bases. The origin of this receptor is a human donor in good health. Here the CDR3 reads CASSPRQGLGNQPQHF. CDR3 nucleotides: TGTGCCAGCTCACCTCGACAGGGTCTAGGCAATCAGCCCCAGCATTTT.